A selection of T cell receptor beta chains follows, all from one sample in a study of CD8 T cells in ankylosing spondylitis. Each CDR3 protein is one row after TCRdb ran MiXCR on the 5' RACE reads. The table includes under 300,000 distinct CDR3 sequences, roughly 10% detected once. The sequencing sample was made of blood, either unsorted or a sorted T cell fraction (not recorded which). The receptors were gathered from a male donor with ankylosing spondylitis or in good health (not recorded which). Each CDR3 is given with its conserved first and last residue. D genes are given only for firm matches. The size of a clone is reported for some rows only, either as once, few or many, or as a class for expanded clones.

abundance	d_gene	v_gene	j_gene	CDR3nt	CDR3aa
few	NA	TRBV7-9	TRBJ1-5	TGTGCCAGCAGCTCAGGGGCGCTTAGCAATCAGCCCCAGCATTTT	CASSSGALSNQPQHF
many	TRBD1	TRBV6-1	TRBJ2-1	TGTGCCAGCAGTCCAGACAGGGGGCGCAATGAGCAGTTCTTC	CASSPDRGRNEQFF
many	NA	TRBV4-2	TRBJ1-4	TGTGCCAGCAGCCAAGACTCCTCTCGGGCAGCTAATGAAAAACTGTTTTTT	CASSQDSSRAANEKLFF
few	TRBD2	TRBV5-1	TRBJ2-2	TGCGCCAGCAGACCCCCGGAGCGGGGGACCGGGGAGCTGTTTTTT	CASRPPERGTGELFF
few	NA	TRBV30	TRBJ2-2	TGTGCCTGGATTTGGGGGCAAGGGGAGTTCGGGGAGCTGTTTTTT	CAWIWGQGEFGELFF
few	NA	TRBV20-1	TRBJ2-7	TGCAGTGCTAGTGGTCGGTACGAGCAGTACTTC	CSASGRYEQYF
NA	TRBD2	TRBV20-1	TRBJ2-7	TGCAGTGCTAGAGATTGGGGAATAGCGGGACCCCCTTACGAGCAGTACTTC	CSARDWGIAGPPYEQYF
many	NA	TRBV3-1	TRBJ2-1	TGTGCCAGCAGCCTACCCCCAAGCAATGAGCAGTTCTTC	CASSLPPSNEQFF
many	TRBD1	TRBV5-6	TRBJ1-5	TGTGCCAGCAGCAGGACAGGGTTTAGTCAGCCCCAGCATTTT	CASSRTGFSQPQHF
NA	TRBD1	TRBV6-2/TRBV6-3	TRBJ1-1	TGTGCCAGCAACAAGGGGGCTGAGGGCACTGAAGCTTTCTTT	CASNKGAEGTEAFF
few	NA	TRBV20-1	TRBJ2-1	TGCAGTGCTAGAGATCCCTTCTCCAATGAGCAGTTCTTC	CSARDPFSNEQFF
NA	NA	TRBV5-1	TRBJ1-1	TGCGCCAGCTTCGAGAACACTGAAGCTTTCTTT	CASFENTEAFF
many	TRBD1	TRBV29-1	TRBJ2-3	TGCAGCTCCGGGACAGTCACAGATACGCAGTATTTT	CSSGTVTDTQYF
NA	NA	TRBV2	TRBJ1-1	TGTGCCGTGGAGGTGGGGGCGTTGACTGAAGCTTTCTTT	CAVEVGALTEAFF
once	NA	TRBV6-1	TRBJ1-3	TGTGCCAGCAGTCCCGACGGGATAAACACCATATATTTT	CASSPDGINTIYF
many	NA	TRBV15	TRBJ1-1	TGTGCCACCAGCAGGGAACGGAGCTCCGGGAACACTGAAGCTTTCTTT	CATSRERSSGNTEAFF
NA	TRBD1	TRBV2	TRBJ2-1	TGTGCCAGCAGGGGGACAGTGAGCTACAATGAGCAGTTCTTC	CASRGTVSYNEQFF
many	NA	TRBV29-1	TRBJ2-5	TGCAGCGTGGGTGGGGATGACGGCCAGTACTTC	CSVGGDDGQYF
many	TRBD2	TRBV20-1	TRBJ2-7	TGCAGTGCTATGACCACGGGACTAGCGGGGGTCTACGAGCAGTACTTC	CSAMTTGLAGVYEQYF
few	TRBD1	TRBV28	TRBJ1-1	TGTGCCAGCAGTTCCTTGGACAGGGCAAGCACTGAAGCTTTCTTT	CASSSLDRASTEAFF
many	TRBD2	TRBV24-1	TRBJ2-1	TGTGCCACCAGTGATTTGGGCACCACAGGACTAGCGGGATTCGGTGAGCAGTTCTTC	CATSDLGTTGLAGFGEQFF
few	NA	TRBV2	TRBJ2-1	TGTGCCAGCACAGGGAACAATGAGCAGTTCTTC	CASTGNNEQFF
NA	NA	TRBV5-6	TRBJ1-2	TGTGCCAGCAGCTTGATCCGGAAGAACTATGGCTACACCTTC	CASSLIRKNYGYTF
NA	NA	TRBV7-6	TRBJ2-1	TGTGCCAGCACGAACGGGGGCAATGAGCAGTTCTTC	CASTNGGNEQFF
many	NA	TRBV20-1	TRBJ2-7	TGCAGTGCTAGAGGCAGGGGTCCCGTCGAGCAGTACTTC	CSARGRGPVEQYF